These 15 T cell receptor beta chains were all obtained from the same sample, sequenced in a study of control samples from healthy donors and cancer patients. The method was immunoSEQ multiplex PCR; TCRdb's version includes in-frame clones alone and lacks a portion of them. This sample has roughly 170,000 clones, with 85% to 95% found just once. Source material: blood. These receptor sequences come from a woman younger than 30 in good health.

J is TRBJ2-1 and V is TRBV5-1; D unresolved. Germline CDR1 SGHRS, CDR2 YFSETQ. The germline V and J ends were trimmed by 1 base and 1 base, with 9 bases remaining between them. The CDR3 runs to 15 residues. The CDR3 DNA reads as TGCGCCAGCAGCTTGTCAACAAATTCCTACAATGAGCAGTTCTTC. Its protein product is CASSLSTNSYNEQFF.

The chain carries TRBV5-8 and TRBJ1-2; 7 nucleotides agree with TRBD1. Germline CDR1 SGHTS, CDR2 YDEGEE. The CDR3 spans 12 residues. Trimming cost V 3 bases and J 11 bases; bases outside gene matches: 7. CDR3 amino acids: CASSSGTDRYTF. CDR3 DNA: TGTGCCAGCAGCTCCGGGACAGACCGTTACACCTTC.

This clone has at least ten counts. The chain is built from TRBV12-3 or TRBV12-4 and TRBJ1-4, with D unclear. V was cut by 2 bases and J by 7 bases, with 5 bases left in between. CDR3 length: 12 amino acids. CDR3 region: CASSLTVEKLFF. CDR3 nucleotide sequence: TGTGCCAGCAGTTTAACAGTTGAAAAACTGTTTTTT.

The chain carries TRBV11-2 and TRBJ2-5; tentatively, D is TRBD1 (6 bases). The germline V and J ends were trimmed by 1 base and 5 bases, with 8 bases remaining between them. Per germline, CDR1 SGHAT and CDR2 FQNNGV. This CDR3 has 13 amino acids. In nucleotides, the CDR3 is TGTGCCAGCAGCTTAGGAAGGGGGGAGACCCAGTACTTC. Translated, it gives CASSLGRGETQYF.

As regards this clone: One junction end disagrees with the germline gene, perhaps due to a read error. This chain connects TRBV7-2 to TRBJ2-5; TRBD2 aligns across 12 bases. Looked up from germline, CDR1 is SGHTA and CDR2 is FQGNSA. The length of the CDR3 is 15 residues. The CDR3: CASSSSSGGGYGRHF. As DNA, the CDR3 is TGTGCCAGCAGTTCTTCTAGCGGGGGGGGTTATGGCAGGCACTTC.

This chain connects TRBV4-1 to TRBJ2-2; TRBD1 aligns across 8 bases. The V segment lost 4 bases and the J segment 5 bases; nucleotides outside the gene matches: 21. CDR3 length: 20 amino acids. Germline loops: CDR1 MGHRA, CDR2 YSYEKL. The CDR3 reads CASSPITPRTGTPLTGELFF. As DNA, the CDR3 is TGCGCCAGCAGCCCAATTACCCCTCGGACAGGGACCCCATTAACCGGGGAGCTGTTTTTT.

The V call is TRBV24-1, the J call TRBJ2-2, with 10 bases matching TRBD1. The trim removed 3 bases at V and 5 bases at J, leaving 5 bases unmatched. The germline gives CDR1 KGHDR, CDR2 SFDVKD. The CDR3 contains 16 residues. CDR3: CATSDAPGQGTGELFF. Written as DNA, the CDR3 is TGTGCCACCAGTGATGCCCCGGGACAGGGGACCGGGGAGCTGTTTTTT.

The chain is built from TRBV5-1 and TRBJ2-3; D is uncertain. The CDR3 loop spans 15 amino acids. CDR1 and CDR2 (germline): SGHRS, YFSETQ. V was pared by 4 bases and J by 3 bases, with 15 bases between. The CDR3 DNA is TGCGCCAGCAGCCCAGCCCCGCTTCGAACAGATACGCAGTATTTT. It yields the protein CASSPAPLRTDTQYF.

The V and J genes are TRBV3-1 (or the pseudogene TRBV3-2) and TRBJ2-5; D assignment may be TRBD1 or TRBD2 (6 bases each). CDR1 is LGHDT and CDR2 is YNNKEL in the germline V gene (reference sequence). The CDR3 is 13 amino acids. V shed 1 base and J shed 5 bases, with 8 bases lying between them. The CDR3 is CASSQGGGETQYF. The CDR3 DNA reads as TGTGCCAGCAGCCAAGGAGGGGGGGAGACCCAGTACTTC.

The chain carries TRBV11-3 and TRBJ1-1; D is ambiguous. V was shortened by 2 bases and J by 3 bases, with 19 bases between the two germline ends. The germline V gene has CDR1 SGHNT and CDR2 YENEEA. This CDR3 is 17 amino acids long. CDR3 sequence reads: CASSLNAPPMADTEAFF. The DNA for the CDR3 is TGTGCCAGCAGCTTAAATGCCCCCCCCATGGCGGACACTGAAGCTTTCTTT.

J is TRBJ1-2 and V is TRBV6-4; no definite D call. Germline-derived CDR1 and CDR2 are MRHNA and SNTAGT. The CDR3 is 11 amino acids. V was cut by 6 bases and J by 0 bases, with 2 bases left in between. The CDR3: CASRANYGYTF. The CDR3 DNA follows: TGTGCCAGCAGAGCTAACTATGGCTACACCTTC.

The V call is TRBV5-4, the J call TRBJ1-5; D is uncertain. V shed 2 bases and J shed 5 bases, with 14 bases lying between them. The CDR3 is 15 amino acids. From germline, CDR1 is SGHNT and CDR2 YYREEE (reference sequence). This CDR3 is CASSLPGTVDQPQHF. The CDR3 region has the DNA TGTGCCAGCAGCTTACCCGGCACAGTCGATCAGCCCCAGCATTTT.

The CDR3 here is CASSRRTGESYEQYF. The CDR3 DNA reads TGTGCCAGCTCCCGTAGGACAGGGGAGTCCTACGAGCAGTACTTC. This sequence joins TRBV18 and TRBJ2-7; 9 bases are a match to TRBD1. This CDR3 is 15 amino acids long. Germline CDR1 and CDR2: KGHSH and LQKENI. The J segment lost 1 base and the V segment lost 6 bases, leaving 7 bases of the junction unmatched. The entire variable domain, with the rest obtained from reference TRBV18 and TRBJ2-7, is as follows: NAGVMQNPRHLVRRRGQEARLRCSPMKGHSHVYWYRQLPEEGLKFMVYLQKENIIDESGMPKERFSAEFPKEGPSILRIQQVVRGDSAAYFCASSRRTGESYEQYFGPGTRLTVT.

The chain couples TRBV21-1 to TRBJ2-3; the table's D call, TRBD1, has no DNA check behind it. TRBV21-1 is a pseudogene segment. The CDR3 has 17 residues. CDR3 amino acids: CASSKEWGTSSTDTQYF. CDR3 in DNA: TGTGCCAGCAGCAAAGAATGGGGCACGTCTAGCACAGATACGCAGTATTTT.

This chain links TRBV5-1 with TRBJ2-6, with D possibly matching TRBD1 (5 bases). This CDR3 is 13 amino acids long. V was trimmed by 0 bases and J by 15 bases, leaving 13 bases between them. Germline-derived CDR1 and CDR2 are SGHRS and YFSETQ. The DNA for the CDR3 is TGCGCCAGCAGCTTGGACCGGACAAGGGCCCTGACTTTC. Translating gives CASSLDRTRALTF.